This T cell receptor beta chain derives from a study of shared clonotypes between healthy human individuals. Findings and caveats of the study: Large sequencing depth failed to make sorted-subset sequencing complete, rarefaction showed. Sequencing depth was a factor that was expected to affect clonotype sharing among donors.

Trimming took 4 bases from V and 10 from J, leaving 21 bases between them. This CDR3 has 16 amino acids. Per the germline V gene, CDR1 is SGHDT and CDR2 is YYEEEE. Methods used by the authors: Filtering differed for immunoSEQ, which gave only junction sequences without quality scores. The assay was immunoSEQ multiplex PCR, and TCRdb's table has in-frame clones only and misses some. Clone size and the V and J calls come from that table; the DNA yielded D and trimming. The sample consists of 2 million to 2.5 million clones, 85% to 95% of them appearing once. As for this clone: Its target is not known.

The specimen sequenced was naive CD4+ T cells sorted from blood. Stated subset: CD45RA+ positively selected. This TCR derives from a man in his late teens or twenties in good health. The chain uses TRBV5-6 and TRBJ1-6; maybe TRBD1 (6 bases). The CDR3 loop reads CASSPNRAPKYSPLHF. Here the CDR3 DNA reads TGTGCCAGCAGCCCGAACAGGGCCCCCAAATACTCACCCCTCCACTTT. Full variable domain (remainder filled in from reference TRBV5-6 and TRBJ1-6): DAGVTQSPTHLIKTRGQQVTLRCSPKSGHDTVSWYQQALGQGPQFIFQYYEEEERQRGNFPDRFSGHQFPNYSSELNVNALLLGDSALYLCASSPNRAPKYSPLHFGNGTRLTVT.